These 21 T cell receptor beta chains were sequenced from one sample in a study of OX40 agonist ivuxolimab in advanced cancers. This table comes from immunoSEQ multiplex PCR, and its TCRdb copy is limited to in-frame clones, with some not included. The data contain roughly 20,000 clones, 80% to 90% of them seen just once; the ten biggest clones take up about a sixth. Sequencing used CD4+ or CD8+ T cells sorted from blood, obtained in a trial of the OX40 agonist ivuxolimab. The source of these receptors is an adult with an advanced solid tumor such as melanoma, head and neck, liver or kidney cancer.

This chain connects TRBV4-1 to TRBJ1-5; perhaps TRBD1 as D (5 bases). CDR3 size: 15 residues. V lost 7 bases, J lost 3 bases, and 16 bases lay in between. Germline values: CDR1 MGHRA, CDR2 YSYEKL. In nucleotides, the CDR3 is TGCGCCAGCACCATCAGCGCAGGGAACAATCAGCCCCAGCATTTT. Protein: CASTISAGNNQPQHF.

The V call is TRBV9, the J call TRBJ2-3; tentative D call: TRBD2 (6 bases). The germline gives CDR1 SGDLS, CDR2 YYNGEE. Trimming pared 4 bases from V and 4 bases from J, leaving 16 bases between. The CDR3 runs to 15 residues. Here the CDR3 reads CASSPGGDFADTQYF. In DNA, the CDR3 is TGTGCCAGCAGCCCCGGAGGGGATTTCGCAGATACGCAGTATTTT.

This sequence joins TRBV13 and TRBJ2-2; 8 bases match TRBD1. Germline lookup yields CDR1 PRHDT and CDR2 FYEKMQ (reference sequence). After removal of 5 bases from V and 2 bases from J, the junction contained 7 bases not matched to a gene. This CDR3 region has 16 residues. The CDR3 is CASSARGRGNTGELFF. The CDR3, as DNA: TGTGCCAGCAGCGCCAGGGGGCGGGGTAACACCGGGGAGCTGTTTTTT.

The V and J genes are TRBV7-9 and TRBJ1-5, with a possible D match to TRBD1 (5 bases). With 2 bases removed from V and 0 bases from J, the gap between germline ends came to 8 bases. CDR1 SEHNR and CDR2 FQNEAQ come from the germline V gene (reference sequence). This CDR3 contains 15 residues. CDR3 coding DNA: TGTGCCAGCAGCTTACAAGGGGATAGCAATCAGCCCCAGCATTTT. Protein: CASSLQGDSNQPQHF.

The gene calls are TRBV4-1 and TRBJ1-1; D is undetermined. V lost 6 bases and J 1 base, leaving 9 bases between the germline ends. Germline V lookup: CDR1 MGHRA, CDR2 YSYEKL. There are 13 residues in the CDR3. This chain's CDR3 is CASSGRGNTEAFF. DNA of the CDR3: TGCGCCAGCAGTGGGCGGGGGAACACTGAAGCTTTCTTT.

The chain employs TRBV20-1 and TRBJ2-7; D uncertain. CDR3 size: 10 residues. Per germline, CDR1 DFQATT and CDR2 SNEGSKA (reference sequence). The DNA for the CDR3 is TGCAGGGACGGCTCCTACGAGCAGTACTTC. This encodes CRDGSYEQYF.

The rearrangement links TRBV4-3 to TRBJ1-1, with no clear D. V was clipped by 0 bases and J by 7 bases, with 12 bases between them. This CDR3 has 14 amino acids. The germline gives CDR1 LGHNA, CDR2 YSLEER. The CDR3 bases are TGCGCCAGCAGCCAAGAAAGAAAGTTGAGTGAAGCTTTCTTT. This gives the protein CASSQERKLSEAFF.

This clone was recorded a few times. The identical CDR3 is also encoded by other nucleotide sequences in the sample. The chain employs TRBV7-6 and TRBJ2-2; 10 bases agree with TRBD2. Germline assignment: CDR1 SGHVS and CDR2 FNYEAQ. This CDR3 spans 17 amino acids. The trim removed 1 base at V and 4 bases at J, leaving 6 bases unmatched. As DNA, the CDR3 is TGTGCCAGCAGCTTAGGAGCGGGGGGGCCTGGCACCGGGGAGCTGTTTTTT. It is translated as CASSLGAGGPGTGELFF.

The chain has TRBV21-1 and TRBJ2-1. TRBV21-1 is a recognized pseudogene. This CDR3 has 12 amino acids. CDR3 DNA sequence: TGTGCCAGCAGCAAAGCGAACAATGAGCAGTTCTTC. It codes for CASSKANNEQFF.

CDR3 DNA: TGTGCCAGCAGCCAGATTAGCGGGGGCCTTAACACCGGGGAGCTGTTTTTT. This sequence encodes CASSQISGGLNTGELFF. The chain is built from TRBV4-2 and TRBJ2-2, with 9 bases aligning to TRBD2. Germline-derived CDR1 and CDR2 are LGHNA and YNFKEQ. This CDR3 has 17 residues. Germline trimming cut 3 bases from V and 2 bases from J; bases unmatched to any gene: 7.

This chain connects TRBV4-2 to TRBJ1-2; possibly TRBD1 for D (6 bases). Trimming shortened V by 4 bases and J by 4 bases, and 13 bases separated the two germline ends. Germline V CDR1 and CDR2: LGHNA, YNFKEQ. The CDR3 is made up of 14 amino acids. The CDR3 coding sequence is TGTGCCAGCAGCCCGTACAGGGTAGGCTATGGCTACACCTTC. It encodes CASSPYRVGYGYTF.

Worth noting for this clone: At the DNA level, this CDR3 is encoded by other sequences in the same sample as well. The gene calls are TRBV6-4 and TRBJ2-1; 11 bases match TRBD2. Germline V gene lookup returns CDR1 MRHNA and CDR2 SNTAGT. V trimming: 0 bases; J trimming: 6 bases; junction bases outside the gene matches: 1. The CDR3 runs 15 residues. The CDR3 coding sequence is TGTGCCAGCAGTGACTCTAGCGGGGGGGCCAATGAGCAGTTCTTC. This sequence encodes CASSDSSGGANEQFF.

Here the CDR3 reads CASSRRGAYNEQFF. DNA for the CDR3: TGTGCCAGCAGTCGCAGGGGGGCCTACAATGAGCAGTTCTTC. This rearrangement joins TRBV11-3 to TRBJ2-1; D possibly corresponds to TRBD1 (7 bases). Looked up from germline, CDR1 is SGHNT and CDR2 is YENEEA. V was clipped by 6 bases and J by 2 bases, with 11 bases between them. This CDR3 has 14 residues.

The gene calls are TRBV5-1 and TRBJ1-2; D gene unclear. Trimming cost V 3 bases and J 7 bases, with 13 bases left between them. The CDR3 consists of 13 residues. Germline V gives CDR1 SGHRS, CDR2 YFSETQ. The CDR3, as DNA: TGCGCCAGCAGCTCCCCCCCGATTGGTGGCTACACCTTC. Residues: CASSSPPIGGYTF.

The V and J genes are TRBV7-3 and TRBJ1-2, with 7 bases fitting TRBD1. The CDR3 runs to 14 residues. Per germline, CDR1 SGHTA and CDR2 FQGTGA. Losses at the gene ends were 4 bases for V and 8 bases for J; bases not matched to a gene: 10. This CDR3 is CASSSHGTAEGYTF. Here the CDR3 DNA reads TGTGCCAGCAGCTCCCACGGGACAGCGGAAGGCTACACCTTC.

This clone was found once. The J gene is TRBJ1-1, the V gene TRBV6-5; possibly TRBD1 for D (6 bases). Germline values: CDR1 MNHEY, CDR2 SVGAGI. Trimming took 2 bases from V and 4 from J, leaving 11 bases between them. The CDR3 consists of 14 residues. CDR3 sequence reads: CASSYGAGATEAFF. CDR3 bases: TGTGCCAGCAGTTACGGCGCAGGGGCCACTGAAGCTTTCTTT.

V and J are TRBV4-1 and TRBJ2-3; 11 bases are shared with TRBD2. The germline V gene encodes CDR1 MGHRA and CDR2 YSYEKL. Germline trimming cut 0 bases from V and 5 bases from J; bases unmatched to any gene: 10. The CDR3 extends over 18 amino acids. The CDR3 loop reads CASSQDVLAGGRGDTQYF. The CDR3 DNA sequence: TGCGCCAGCAGCCAAGATGTCCTAGCGGGGGGAAGGGGAGATACGCAGTATTTT.

In nucleotides, the CDR3 is TGTGCCAGCAGTGCTGACCAAGGCGCTGAAGCTTTCTTT. Amino acid sequence: CASSADQGAEAFF. The chain carries TRBV2 and TRBJ1-1; D is unresolved. The germline V and J ends were trimmed by 4 bases and 6 bases, with 12 bases remaining between them. Germline assignment: CDR1 SNHLY and CDR2 FYNNEI. This CDR3 region has 13 residues. The full variable domain, rest sourced from reference TRBV2 and TRBJ1-1, is EPEVTQTPSHQVTQMGQEVILRCVPISNHLYFYWYRQILGQKVEFLVSFYNNEISEKSEIFDDQFSVERPDGSNFTLKIRSTKLEDSAMYFCASSADQGAEAFFGQGTRLTVV.

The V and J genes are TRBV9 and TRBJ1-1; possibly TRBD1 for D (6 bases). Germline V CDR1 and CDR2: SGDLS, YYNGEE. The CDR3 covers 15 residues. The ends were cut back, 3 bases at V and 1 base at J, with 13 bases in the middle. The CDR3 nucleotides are TGTGCCAGCAGCGAACAAGGACAGCGGAACACTGAAGCTTTCTTT. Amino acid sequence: CASSEQGQRNTEAFF.

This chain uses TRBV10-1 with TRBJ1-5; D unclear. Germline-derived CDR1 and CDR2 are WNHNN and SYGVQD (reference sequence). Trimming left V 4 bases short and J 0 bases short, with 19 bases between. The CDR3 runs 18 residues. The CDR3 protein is CASSGNPEREDSNQPQHF. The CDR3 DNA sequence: TGCGCCAGCAGTGGGAATCCTGAGAGAGAGGATAGCAATCAGCCCCAGCATTTT.

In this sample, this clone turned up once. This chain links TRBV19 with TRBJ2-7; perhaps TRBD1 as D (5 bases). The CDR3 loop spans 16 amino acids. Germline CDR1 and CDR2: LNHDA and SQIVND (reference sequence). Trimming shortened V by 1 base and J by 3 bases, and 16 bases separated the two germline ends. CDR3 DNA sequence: TGTGCCAGTAGTATAGGGGCTCCGACAGCCTTCTACGAGCAGTACTTC. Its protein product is CASSIGAPTAFYEQYF.